Given below is one T cell receptor beta chain in context. Followed longitudinally, the Seattle patients had been enrolled during active infection. How the authors handled the data: Nucleated cell counts were estimated from reference gene primer amplification. Repertoires were generated with immunoSEQ multiplex PCR, while TCRdb's copy carries only in-frame clones and drops some. That table furnishes V, J and clone size, whereas the DNA furnished D and trimming. The table lists tens of thousands of clones, about nine tenths of them singletons. Germline lookup yields CDR1 WNHNN and CDR2 SYGVQD (reference sequence). The CDR3 contains 15 residues. V shed 6 bases, J shed 3 bases, and the junction held 9 bases outside the gene matches. The entry originates in a study of blood T cell repertoires in COVID-19. About the study: The United States, Italy and Spain provided the acute and convalescent COVID-19 samples.

The chain combines TRBV10-1 with TRBJ1-2; 8 positions match TRBD1. This clonotype was obtained from a man between 40 and 49 years old with COVID-19, enrolled during active disease. The sequenced sample was peripheral blood. CDR3 amino acids: CASSLDREKDYGYTF. Written as DNA, the CDR3 is TGCGCCAGCAGCCTGGACAGGGAAAAGGACTATGGCTACACCTTC.